Sample share makes the clone carrying this T cell receptor (beta chain) medium-sized (0.01 to 0.1%). Its antigen is unidentified. Sequencing used immunoSEQ version 4 in survey mode. Profiling relied on immunoSEQ multiplex PCR, and the TCRdb table lists in-frame clones only, not all of them. The table shows about 20,000 clones, with roughly 60% occurring only once. The stimulus was an HIV-1 Gag 15-mer peptide pool, 0.85 to 1 ug/peptide/mL. Sorting of responding CD4+ T cells relied on upregulated CD40 ligand together with CD69. For at least 4 years, plasma HIV-1 RNA was undetectable (<50 copies/mL). The entry originates in a study of persistence of HIV-infected CD4 T cells. V was shortened by 2 bases and J by 6 bases, with 13 bases between the two germline ends. Germline loops: CDR1 SNHLY, CDR2 FYNNEI. This CDR3 spans 14 amino acids.

The rearrangement joins TRBV2 to TRBJ1-1; perhaps TRBD1 as D (5 bases). The source of this sequence is an adult woman with HIV who was CMV-seropositive. The input for sequencing was CD4+ T cells sorted from PBMCs after 18-hour stimulation, taken from a patient who received antiretroviral therapy. CDR3 in amino acids: CASSEIPGDAEAFF. For the CDR3, the DNA is TGTGCCAGCAGTGAAATTCCCGGGGACGCTGAAGCTTTCTTT. The complete variable domain, with remaining parts taken from reference TRBV2 and TRBJ1-1, reads EPEVTQTPSHQVTQMGQEVILRCVPISNHLYFYWYRQILGQKVEFLVSFYNNEISEKSEIFDDQFSVERPDGSNFTLKIRSTKLEDSAMYFCASSEIPGDAEAFFGQGTRLTVV.